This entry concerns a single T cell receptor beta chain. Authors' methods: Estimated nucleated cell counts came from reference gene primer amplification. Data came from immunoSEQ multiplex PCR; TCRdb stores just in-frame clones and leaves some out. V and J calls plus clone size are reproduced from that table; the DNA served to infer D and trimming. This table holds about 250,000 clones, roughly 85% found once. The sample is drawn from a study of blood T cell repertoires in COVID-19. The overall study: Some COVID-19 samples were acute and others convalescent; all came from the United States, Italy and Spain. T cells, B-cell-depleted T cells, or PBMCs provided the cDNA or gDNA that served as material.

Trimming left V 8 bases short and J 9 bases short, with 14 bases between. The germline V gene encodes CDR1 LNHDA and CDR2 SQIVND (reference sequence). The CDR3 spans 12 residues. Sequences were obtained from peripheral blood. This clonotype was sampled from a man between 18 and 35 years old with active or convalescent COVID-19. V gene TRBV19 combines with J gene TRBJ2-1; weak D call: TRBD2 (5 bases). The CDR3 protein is CASGGGGSEQFF. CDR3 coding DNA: TGTGCCAGTGGAGGTGGAGGCAGTGAGCAGTTCTTC.